This T cell receptor (beta chain) was captured in a study of Graves' ophthalmopathy and Graves' hyperthyroidism. Amplification of the TCR beta CDR3 regions used RNA transcripts (as template). Second-round multiplex PCR came after a first-round RT-PCR that employed HTBI primers. In TCRdb, the multiplex PCR reads were re-called with MiXCR into one record per CDR3 protein. The table lists some 1.1 million distinct CDR3 sequences, about 40% of them singletons. This clonotype was seen a handful of times. Germline CDR1 MGHDK, CDR2 SYGVNS. Trimming removed 0 bases from V and 11 bases from J, with 4 bases in between. This CDR3 contains 10 residues.

Specimen: peripheral blood or thyroid tissue (not recorded which). The chain employs TRBV25-1 and TRBJ1-1; no clear D. This receptor was taken from an adult man with Graves' hyperthyroidism. CDR3 residues: CASSEYEAFF. The CDR3 DNA sequence: TGTGCCAGCAGTGAATATGAGGCTTTCTTT.